Listed here are 15 T cell receptor beta chains from one sample, sequenced in a study of blood T cell repertoires in COVID-19. TCRdb keeps only in-frame clones here, not all; method: immunoSEQ multiplex PCR. Among 100,000 to 120,000 clones listed, around 64% were seen once. Material: peripheral blood. The receptors derive from a woman aged 40 to 50 with acute or convalescent COVID-19.

The chain links TRBV27 to TRBJ1-2; D is perhaps TRBD1 (5 bases). The CDR3 has 12 amino acids. V was trimmed by 5 bases and J by 3 bases, leaving 7 bases between them. Germline V CDR1 and CDR2: MNHEY, SMNVEV (reference sequence). CDR3 sequence (DNA): TGTGCCAGCAGTGGGGCAGACTATGGCTACACCTTC. This translates into CASSGADYGYTF.

V and J are TRBV7-2 and TRBJ1-2; no clear D. Germline CDR1 reads SGHTA; CDR2 reads FQGNSA. Trimming shortened V by 1 base and J by 1 base, and 10 bases separated the two germline ends. The CDR3 totals 15 residues. The CDR3 DNA is TGTGCCAGCAGCTTAGTCAGTTATAATAACTATGGCTACACCTTC. This sequence encodes CASSLVSYNNYGYTF.

The CDR3 DNA is TGTGCCAGCTCACCCGGCCGGGACAGGGGGTATGGCTACACCTTC. Translated: CASSPGRDRGYGYTF. The rearrangement uses TRBV18 and TRBJ1-2; 11 bases map to TRBD1. This CDR3 has 15 amino acids. Unmatched junction bases numbered 5, after V lost 3 bases and J lost 5 bases. Germline V lookup: CDR1 KGHSH, CDR2 LQKENI.

Many counts were recorded for this clone. The chain links TRBV6-5 to TRBJ1-1, with a possible D match to TRBD1 (6 bases). The germline gives CDR1 MNHEY, CDR2 SVGAGI. V lost 6 bases and J lost 0, with 11 bases in between. The length of the CDR3 is 14 residues. In nucleotides, the CDR3 is TGTGCCAGCAGGGGGACAAACATGAACACTGAAGCTTTCTTT. This sequence encodes CASRGTNMNTEAFF.

This chain joins TRBV5-4 and TRBJ2-5; 7 positions agree with TRBD2. The CDR3 totals 15 residues. V lost 4 bases to trimming and J lost 4 bases; unmatched junction nucleotides: 10. Looked up from germline, CDR1 is SGHNT and CDR2 is YYREEE (reference sequence). The CDR3 region has the DNA TGTGCCAGCAGCCTGGCCCTTGGGGGGGGAGAGACCCAGTACTTC. This encodes CASSLALGGGETQYF.

The chain combines TRBV6-2 or TRBV6-3 with TRBJ1-1, with D maybe TRBD1 (6 bases). The CDR3 loop spans 14 amino acids. Germline CDR1 is MNHEY and CDR2 is SVGEGT. Trimming cost V 6 bases and J 3 bases, with 14 bases left between them. The CDR3 spells CASSDRSRDTEAFF. CDR3 nucleotides: TGTGCCAGCAGCGACAGGTCCAGGGACACTGAAGCTTTCTTT.

The chain carries TRBV5-4 and TRBJ2-1; 8 nucleotides align to TRBD1. CDR1 and CDR2 from the germline V gene are SGHNT and YYREEE (reference sequence). The CDR3 consists of 16 residues. V was clipped by 0 bases and J by 2 bases; unmatched bases: 4. The chain's CDR3 is CASSLAQGVTYNEQFF. The CDR3 nucleotides are TGTGCCAGCAGCTTGGCACAGGGGGTAACCTACAATGAGCAGTTCTTC. The whole variable domain, filled in from reference TRBV5-4 and TRBJ2-1, reads ETGVTQSPTHLIKTRGQQVTLRCSSQSGHNTVSWYQQALGQGPQFIFQYYREEENGRGNFPPRFSGLQFPNYSSELNVNALELDDSALYLCASSLAQGVTYNEQFFGPGTRLTVL.

This sequence joins TRBV10-3 and TRBJ1-4; D unclear. From germline, CDR1 is ENHRY and CDR2 SYGVKD. The CDR3 runs to 15 residues. Trimming removed 0 bases from V and 2 bases from J, with 7 bases in between. CDR3 bases: TGTGCCATCAGTGAGTCAGGAGGTACTAATGAAAAACTGTTTTTT. It encodes CAISESGGTNEKLFF.

The chain carries TRBV4-1 and TRBJ1-1; D is uncertain. V was cut by 5 bases and J by 1 base, with 17 bases left in between. This CDR3 is built from 16 residues. Germline values: CDR1 MGHRA, CDR2 YSYEKL. CDR3 protein: CASSYGGGFQNTEAFF. CDR3 nucleotides: TGCGCCAGCAGCTACGGAGGAGGGTTCCAGAACACTGAAGCTTTCTTT.

The gene calls are TRBV7-6 and TRBJ1-6; 9 bases align to TRBD1. Trimming removed 1 base from V and 7 bases from J; junction bases left unmatched: 5. CDR3 length equals 16 residues. Germline V gives CDR1 SGHVS, CDR2 FNYEAQ. CDR3 bases: TGTGCCAGCAGCTTAGGTCAGGACAGGGGAAATTCACCCCTCCACTTT. The encoded protein is CASSLGQDRGNSPLHF. The variable domain in full, with the rest retrieved from reference TRBV7-6 and TRBJ1-6, is GAGVSQSPRYKVTKRGQDVALRCDPISGHVSLYWYRQALGQGPEFLTYFNYEAQQDKSGLPNDRFSAERPEGSISTLTIQRTEQRDSAMYRCASSLGQDRGNSPLHFGNGTRLTVT.

The gene calls are TRBV6-5 and TRBJ1-1, with D perhaps TRBD1 (6 bases). Germline CDR1 is MNHEY and CDR2 is SVGAGI. The CDR3 has 15 residues. V was clipped by 4 bases and J by 5 bases, with 17 bases between them. The CDR3, as DNA: TGTGCCAGCAGTTCCTCCGCCAGGGGTGAAACTGAAGCTTTCTTT. Protein: CASSSSARGETEAFF.

This chain connects TRBV12-3 or TRBV12-4 to TRBJ1-2, with 9 bases identical to TRBD1. The CDR3 is 13 residues long. J lost 8 bases, V lost 3 bases, and 4 bases had no gene match. CDR3 sequence (DNA): TGTGCCAGCAGTTTCCAGACAGGGGGAGGCTACACCTTC. This encodes CASSFQTGGGYTF.

This clone was detected once. The V and J genes are TRBV28 and TRBJ2-7; 8 bases align to TRBD1. The CDR3 totals 15 residues. V lost 7 bases to trimming and J lost 2 bases; unmatched junction nucleotides: 10. Germline V gene sequence: CDR1 MDHEN, CDR2 SYDVKM. The CDR3 DNA is TGTGCCAGCACCACCCGGGACAGGACAGCCTACGAGCAGTACTTC. Residues: CASTTRDRTAYEQYF. Combining the CDR3 with reference TRBV28 and TRBJ2-7 gives the whole variable domain DVKVTQSSRYLVKRTGEKVFLECVQDMDHENMFWYRQDPGLGLRLIYFSYDVKMKEKGDIPEGYSVSREKKERFSLILESASTNQTSMYLCASTTRDRTAYEQYFGPGTRLTVT.

The chain combines TRBV6-1 with TRBJ1-1, with D possibly TRBD1 on 5 matching bases. V dropped 2 bases and J dropped 10 bases, with 14 bases sitting between them. The CDR3 contains 13 residues. CDR1 is MNHNS, CDR2 SASEGT, per germline. The CDR3 DNA reads as TGTGCCAGCAGTGAATCGTCAGGGTTGCTAGCTTTCTTT. Amino acid sequence: CASSESSGLLAFF.

Remarks on this clone: The identical CDR3 is also encoded by other nucleotide sequences in the sample. The rearrangement joins TRBV5-1 to TRBJ2-7; 8 positions match TRBD1. This CDR3 has 14 residues. The junction had 5 bases not matched to a gene; V was cut back by 4 bases and J by 2 bases. The germline CDR1 and CDR2 sequences are SGHRS and YFSETQ. CDR3 DNA: TGCGCCAGCAGCCCGCAGGGGGCGGCCTACGAGCAGTACTTC. It yields the protein CASSPQGAAYEQYF.